These T cell receptor beta chains were read from a single sample in a study of T cell responses to AZD1222 COVID-19 vaccine. Clones were sequenced by immunoSEQ multiplex PCR, and TCRdb holds only the in-frame ones, with some missing. Of over 100,000 clones in the sample, approximately 91% are singletons; the top ten hold 1.1%. The sample in question was peripheral blood, obtained 28 days after the second AZD1222 dose. All receptors come from an adult who received the AZD1222 COVID-19 vaccine. The CDR3 runs from the conserved cysteine through the conserved F or W. The order of the fields is J gene, clone size, V gene, D gene, CDR3 DNA, CDR3 protein. D genes are given only for firm matches. Some rows mark clone size as missing; the rest say once, few, many or name a class of expanded clone.

j_gene: TRBJ2-5; abundance: once; v_gene: TRBV28; d_gene: -; CDR3nt: TGTGCCAGCAGTTTATCGGCAGGTCCGGGGACCCAGTACTTC; CDR3aa: CASSLSAGPGTQYF
j_gene: TRBJ1-4; abundance: -; v_gene: TRBV30; d_gene: -; CDR3nt: TGTGCCTGGAGTGTAAGAGCAGGGCGTGAAAAACTGTTTTTT; CDR3aa: CAWSVRAGREKLFF
j_gene: TRBJ2-3; abundance: -; v_gene: TRBV6-5; d_gene: -; CDR3nt: TGTGCCAGCACTGGGGGAACAAGCACAGATACGCAGTATTTT; CDR3aa: CASTGGTSTDTQYF
j_gene: TRBJ2-2; abundance: -; v_gene: TRBV20-1; d_gene: -; CDR3nt: TGCAGTGCGAGGATGGTCGGGGAGCTGTTTTTT; CDR3aa: CSARMVGELFF
j_gene: TRBJ2-1; abundance: -; v_gene: TRBV5-6; d_gene: -; CDR3nt: TGTGCCAGCAGCTTTGGTCTGGCGGGGGAGCAGTTCTTC; CDR3aa: CASSFGLAGEQFF
j_gene: TRBJ2-7; abundance: -; v_gene: TRBV6-6; d_gene: -; CDR3nt: TGTGCCAGCAGTTACTCGACGGCAACCTACGAGCAGTACTTC; CDR3aa: CASSYSTATYEQYF
j_gene: TRBJ2-1; abundance: -; v_gene: TRBV6-5; d_gene: -; CDR3nt: TGTGCCAGCAGTTACTATCAGGGTAACAATGAGCAGTTCTTC; CDR3aa: CASSYYQGNNEQFF
j_gene: TRBJ2-3; abundance: -; v_gene: TRBV5-4; d_gene: TRBD2; CDR3nt: TGTGCCAGCAGCCCGGGACTAGCGGGAACTCACACGGATACGCAGTATTTT; CDR3aa: CASSPGLAGTHTDTQYF
j_gene: TRBJ2-2; abundance: once; v_gene: TRBV2; d_gene: -; CDR3nt: TGTGCCAGCAGTGAAACCAGGTTGAACACCGGGGAGCTGTTTTTT; CDR3aa: CASSETRLNTGELFF
j_gene: TRBJ2-7; abundance: -; v_gene: TRBV9; d_gene: TRBD1; CDR3nt: TGTGCCAGCAGCACGAATCCGGGACAGGGCAAATCCACCTACGAGCAGTACTTC; CDR3aa: CASSTNPGQGKSTYEQYF